The rows below give T cell receptor beta chains drawn from one sample of a study of tumor and adjacent non-tumor tissue in lung cancer. MiXCR, applied by TCRdb to the multiplex PCR reads, yields one record per CDR3 protein. The sample includes under 150,000 distinct CDR3 sequences, around 65% of them seen just once. The source material was lung tumor tissue. All receptors come from a man between 60 and 70 years old with small cell lung cancer. The conserved cysteine and the conserved F or W are not part of the CDR3 here.

>TRBJ2-4|TRBV20-1|12
SARGEGAGGIQY
>TRBJ2-1|TRBV4-2|14
TSSRVSAGSYYEQF
>TRBJ2-3|TRBV20-1|12
SARASRSTDTQY
>TRBJ2-2|TRBV11-2|14
ASSLVRGLAGVVMF
>TRBJ1-2|TRBV7-9|11
ASSSGQFYGYT
>TRBJ2-3|TRBV7-9|13
ASSSPGRAFDTQY
>TRBJ2-7|TRBV6-2/TRBV6-3|11
TSNYLGRREQY
>TRBJ2-1|TRBV6-1|12
VSIFSGSRNEWF
>TRBJ2-5|TRBV20-1|12
SATPLAVKETQY
>TRBJ2-3|TRBV11-2|11
VSSFTSTDTQY
>TRBJ1-5|TRBV6-5|12
ASSSTQDDQPQH
>TRBJ2-5|TRBV20-1|11
SARETGKETQY
>TRBJ2-5|TRBV11-3|12
ASSRKYIQETQY
>TRBJ2-3|TRBV20-1|13
SARDPARGADTQY
>TRBJ2-5|TRBV5-5|13
ASTLTTGARETQY
>TRBJ1-2|TRBV6-1|12
GSSPGTANYGYT
>TRBJ2-5|TRBV6-2/TRBV6-3|12
ASSITHGRETQY
>TRBJ2-7|TRBV5-1|11
ASSLEVGRELY
>TRBJ2-3|TRBV6-1|12
ASMDSGFTDTQY
>TRBJ2-1|TRBV6-1|13
ASSAVGRSYNEQF
>TRBJ1-1|TRBV20-1|13
SAQYIGTPDTEAF